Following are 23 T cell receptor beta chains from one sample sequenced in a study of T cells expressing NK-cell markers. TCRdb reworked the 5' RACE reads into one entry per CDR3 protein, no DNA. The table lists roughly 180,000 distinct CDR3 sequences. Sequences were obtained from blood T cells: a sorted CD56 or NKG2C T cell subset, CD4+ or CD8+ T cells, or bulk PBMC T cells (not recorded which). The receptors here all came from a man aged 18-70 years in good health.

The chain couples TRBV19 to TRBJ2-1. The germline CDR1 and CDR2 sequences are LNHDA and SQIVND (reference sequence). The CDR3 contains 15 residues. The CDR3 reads CASSRTGGSYNEQFF.

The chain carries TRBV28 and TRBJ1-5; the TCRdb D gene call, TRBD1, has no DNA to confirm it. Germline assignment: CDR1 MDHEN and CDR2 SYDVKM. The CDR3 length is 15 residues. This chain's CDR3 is CASSPVADSNQPQHF.

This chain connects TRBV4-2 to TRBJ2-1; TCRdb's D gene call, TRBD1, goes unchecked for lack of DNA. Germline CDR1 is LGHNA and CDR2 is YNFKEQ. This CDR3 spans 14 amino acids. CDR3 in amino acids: CASSQDAGLGEQFF.

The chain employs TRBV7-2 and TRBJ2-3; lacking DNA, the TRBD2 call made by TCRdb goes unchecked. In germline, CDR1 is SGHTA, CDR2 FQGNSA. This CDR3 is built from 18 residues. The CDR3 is CASSLYPISGSGTDTQYF. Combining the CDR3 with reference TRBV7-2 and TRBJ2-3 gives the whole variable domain GAGVSQSPSNKVTEKGKDVELRCDPISGHTALYWYRQSLGQGLEFLIYFQGNSAPDKSGLPSDRFSAERTGGSVSTLTIQRTQQEDSAVYLCASSLYPISGSGTDTQYFGPGTRLTVL.

The CDR3: CASSQVNGAGDTQYF. The gene calls are TRBV4-2 and TRBJ2-3; TCRdb names TRBD1, which stays unverified in the absence of DNA. The CDR3 runs 15 residues. Per the germline V gene, CDR1 is LGHNA and CDR2 is YNFKEQ.

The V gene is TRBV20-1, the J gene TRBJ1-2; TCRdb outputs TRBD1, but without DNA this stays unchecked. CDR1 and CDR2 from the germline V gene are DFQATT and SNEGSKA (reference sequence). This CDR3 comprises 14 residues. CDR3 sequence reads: CSASTGTPNYGYTF.

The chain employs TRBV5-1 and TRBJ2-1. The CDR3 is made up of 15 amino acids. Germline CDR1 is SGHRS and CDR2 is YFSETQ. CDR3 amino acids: CASSLALSSYNEQFF.

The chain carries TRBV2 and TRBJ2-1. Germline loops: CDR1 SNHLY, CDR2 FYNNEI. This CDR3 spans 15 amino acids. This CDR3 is CASSGVDLSYNEQFF.

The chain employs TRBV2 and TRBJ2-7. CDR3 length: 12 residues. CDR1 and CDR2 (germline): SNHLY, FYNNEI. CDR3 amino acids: CASTSTYYEQYF.

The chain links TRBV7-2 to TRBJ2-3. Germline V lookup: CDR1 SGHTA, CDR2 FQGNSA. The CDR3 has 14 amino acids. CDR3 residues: CASSPLTGTDTQYF.

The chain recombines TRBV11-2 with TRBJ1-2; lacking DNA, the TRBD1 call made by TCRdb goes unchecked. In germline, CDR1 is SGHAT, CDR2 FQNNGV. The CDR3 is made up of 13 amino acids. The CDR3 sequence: CASSLGTALGYTF. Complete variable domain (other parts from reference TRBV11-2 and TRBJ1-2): EAGVAQSPRYKIIEKRQSVAFWCNPISGHATLYWYQQILGQGPKLLIQFQNNGVVDDSQLPKDRFSAERLKGVDSTLKIQPAKLEDSAVYLCASSLGTALGYTFGSGTRLTVV.

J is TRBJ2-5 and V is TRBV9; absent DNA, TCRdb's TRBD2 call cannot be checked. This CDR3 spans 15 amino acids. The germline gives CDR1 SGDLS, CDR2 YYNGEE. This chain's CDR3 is CASSVSGTSYETQYF.

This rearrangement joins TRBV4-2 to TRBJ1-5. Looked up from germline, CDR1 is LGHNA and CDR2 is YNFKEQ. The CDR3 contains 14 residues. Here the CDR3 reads CASSQVGTYQPQHF.

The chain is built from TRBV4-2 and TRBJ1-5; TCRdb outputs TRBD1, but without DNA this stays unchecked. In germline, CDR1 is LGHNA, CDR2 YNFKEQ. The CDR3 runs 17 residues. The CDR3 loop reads CASSQIPVEVSNQPQHF.

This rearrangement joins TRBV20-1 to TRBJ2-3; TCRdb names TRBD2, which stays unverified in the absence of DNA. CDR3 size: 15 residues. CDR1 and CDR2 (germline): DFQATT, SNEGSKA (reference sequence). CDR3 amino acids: CSARDWSGGLPTQYF.

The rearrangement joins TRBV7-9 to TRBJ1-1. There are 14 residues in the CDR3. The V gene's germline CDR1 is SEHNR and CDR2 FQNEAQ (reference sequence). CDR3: CASSDHYKNTEAFF. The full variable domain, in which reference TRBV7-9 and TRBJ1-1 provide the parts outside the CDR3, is DTGVSQNPRHKITKRGQNVTFRCDPISEHNRLYWYRQTLGQGPEFLTYFQNEAQLEKSRLLSDRFSAERPKGSFSTLEIQRTEQGDSAMYLCASSDHYKNTEAFFGQGTRLTVV.

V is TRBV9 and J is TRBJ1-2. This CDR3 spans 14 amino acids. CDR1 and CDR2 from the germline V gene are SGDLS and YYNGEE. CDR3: CASSVDSDNYGYTF.

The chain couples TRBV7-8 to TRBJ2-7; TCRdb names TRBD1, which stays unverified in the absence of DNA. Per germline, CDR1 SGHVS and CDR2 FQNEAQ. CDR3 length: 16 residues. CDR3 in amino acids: CASSPRLGGSSYEQYF.

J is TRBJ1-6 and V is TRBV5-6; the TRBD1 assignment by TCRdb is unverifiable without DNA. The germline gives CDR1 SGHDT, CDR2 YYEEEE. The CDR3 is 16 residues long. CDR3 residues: CASSSMTGRPNSPLHF.

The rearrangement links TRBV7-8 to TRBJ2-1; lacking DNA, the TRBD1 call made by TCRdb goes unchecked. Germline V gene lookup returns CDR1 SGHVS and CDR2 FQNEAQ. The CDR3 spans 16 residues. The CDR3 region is CASSLYIGVPGNEQFF.

This chain's CDR3 is CASSSYIRDGRGQLFF. The chain carries TRBV12-3 or TRBV12-4 and TRBJ1-4; the D call of TRBD1 rests on TCRdb alone, since no DNA is present to check it. This CDR3 has 16 residues.

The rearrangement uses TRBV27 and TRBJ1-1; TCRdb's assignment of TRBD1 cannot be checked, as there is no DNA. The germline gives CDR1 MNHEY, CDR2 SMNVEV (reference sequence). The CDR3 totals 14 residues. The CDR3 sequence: CASSFLDSVTEAFF.

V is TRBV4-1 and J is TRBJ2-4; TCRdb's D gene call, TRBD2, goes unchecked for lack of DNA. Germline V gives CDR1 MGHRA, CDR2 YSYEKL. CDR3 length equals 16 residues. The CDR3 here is CASSQDQGTSGGIQYF.